This TCR beta chain was captured in a study of T cell repertoires in cytomegalovirus infection. Study at large: CMV infection plus the matching HLA type was flagged by public TCR beta signatures.

Remarks on this clonotype: Antigen: not known.

Regarding the study as a whole: HLA-C-restricted TCR beta clonotypes specific for CMV led the ex vivo response. The cumulative frequency of public TCR beta families distinguished individuals who carried CMV together with the relevant HLA.

TCRdb re-analysed the reads in MiXCR, keeping a single row per CDR3 protein. The sample lists roughly 120,000 distinct CDR3 sequences, over 30% occurring once. The CDR3 loop spans 14 amino acids. V lost 3 bases and J lost 5, with 13 bases in between. The starting material was CD8+ T cells from cultured PBMCs, obtained from culture after CMV antigen stimulation. The chain recombines TRBV12-3 or TRBV12-4 with TRBJ1-1; tentatively, D is TRBD1 (5 bases). The TCR comes from a human donor in good health (CMV status not recorded). Some clones in this sample may be carry-over from other donors' samples. The chain's CDR3 is CASSLGRALTEAFF. The CDR3 DNA reads TGTGCCAGCAGTTTGGGCAGGGCGTTAACTGAAGCTTTCTTT.